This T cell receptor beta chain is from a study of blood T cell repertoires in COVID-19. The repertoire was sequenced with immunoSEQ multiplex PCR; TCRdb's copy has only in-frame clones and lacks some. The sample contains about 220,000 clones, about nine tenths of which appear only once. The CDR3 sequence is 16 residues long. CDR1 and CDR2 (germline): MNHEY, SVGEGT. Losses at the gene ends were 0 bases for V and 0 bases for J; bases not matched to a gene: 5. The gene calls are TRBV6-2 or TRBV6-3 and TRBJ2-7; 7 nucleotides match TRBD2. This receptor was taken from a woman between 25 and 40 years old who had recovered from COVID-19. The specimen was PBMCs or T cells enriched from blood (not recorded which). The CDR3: CASSYSGGMASYEQYF. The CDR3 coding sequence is TGTGCCAGCAGTTACTCGGGAGGGATGGCCTCCTACGAGCAGTACTTC.